A selection of T cell receptor beta chains follows, all from one sample in a study of T-cell memory formation after mild COVID-19. Using its own MiXCR run on the 5' RACE reads, TCRdb lists one record per CDR3 protein. The sample contains 470,000 or so distinct CDR3 sequences, about 23% of which appear only once. Sequenced input: PBMCs or a T cell subset sorted from them (not recorded which). These receptors were taken from an adult woman who had mild COVID-19 (a few samples of this study predate the infection). Cell type and time point are not known. The CDR3 runs from the conserved cysteine through the conserved F or W. The order of the fields is clone size, D gene, V gene, J gene, CDR3 protein, CDR3 DNA. The D gene is left open where the match is weak. Only some rows state a clone size, as once, few, many or a class for expanded clones.

few,.,TRBV30,TRBJ1-5,CAWSEGLEQPQHF,TGTGCCTGGAGTGAGGGGCTCGAACAGCCCCAGCATTTT
few,.,TRBV7-9,TRBJ2-1,CASSRQGMVEQFF,TGTGCCAGCAGCCGCCAGGGTATGGTTGAGCAGTTCTTC
few,TRBD1,TRBV14,TRBJ1-2,CASSQRTGGFGYTF,TGTGCCAGCAGCCAACGGACAGGGGGATTTGGCTACACCTTC
.,TRBD1,TRBV6-5,TRBJ1-2,CASSRPGTGDGYTF,TGTGCCAGCAGCCGACCAGGGACAGGGGATGGCTACACCTTC
.,.,TRBV6-6,TRBJ2-7,CASSYSSDWTLRDYEQYF,TGTGCCAGCAGTTACTCGAGTGATTGGACACTGCGAGACTACGAGCAGTACTTC
many,.,TRBV29-1,TRBJ1-1,CSVAEGLSNTEAFF,TGCAGCGTTGCCGAAGGACTTTCGAACACTGAAGCTTTCTTT
.,.,TRBV7-8,TRBJ2-2,CASSVTRTNTGELFF,TGTGCCAGCAGCGTTACTAGGACGAACACCGGGGAGCTGTTTTTT
.,.,TRBV7-8,TRBJ1-1,CASSFGVLNTEAFF,TGTGCCAGCAGCTTCGGGGTCTTGAACACTGAAGCTTTCTTT
.,.,TRBV5-1,TRBJ1-2,CASSLDSDLYGYTF,TGCGCCAGCAGCTTGGACTCAGACCTCTATGGCTACACCTTC
.,TRBD1,TRBV15,TRBJ2-7,CATSTGQGGSYEQYF,TGTGCCACCAGCACAGGACAGGGGGGCTCCTACGAGCAGTACTTC
.,.,TRBV5-1,TRBJ1-6,CASSRSGGVSYSPLHF,TGCGCCAGCAGCCGGAGTGGAGGGGTATCATATTCACCCCTCCACTTT
.,TRBD1,TRBV5-1,TRBJ2-3,CASSGTVRTQYF,TGCGCCAGCAGCGGGACAGTCAGGACGCAGTATTTT
few,TRBD2,TRBV7-9,TRBJ2-1,CASNSGSIYNEQFF,TGTGCCAGCAATAGCGGGAGCATCTACAATGAGCAGTTCTTC
.,.,TRBV15,TRBJ1-2,CATSREYGLNYGYTF,TGTGCCACCAGCAGAGAGTACGGTCTGAACTATGGCTACACCTTC
few,.,TRBV7-9,TRBJ1-1,CASSFPVLGTEAFF,TGTGCCAGCAGCTTTCCGGTGTTAGGCACTGAAGCTTTCTTT
many,.,TRBV7-2,TRBJ2-5,CASSPGPTQETQYF,TGTGCCAGCAGCCCCGGACCGACTCAAGAGACCCAGTACTTC
once,.,TRBV9,TRBJ2-2,CASSVTQGANTGELFF,TGTGCCAGCAGCGTAACCCAGGGCGCGAACACCGGGGAGCTGTTTTTT
few,.,TRBV29-1,TRBJ2-2,CSVPSGSLTGELFF,TGCAGCGTCCCCTCGGGCAGTCTCACCGGGGAGCTGTTTTTT
.,.,TRBV15,TRBJ1-4,CATSRAYELGEKLFF,TGTGCCACCAGCAGAGCTTACGAATTGGGAGAAAAACTGTTTTTT
.,.,TRBV19,TRBJ2-2,CASGGPGELFF,TGTGCCAGTGGGGGCCCCGGGGAGCTGTTTTTT
.,TRBD2,TRBV30,TRBJ2-7,CAWRLAGDYEQYF,TGTGCCTGGAGACTAGCGGGAGACTACGAGCAGTACTTC
.,.,TRBV12-3/TRBV12-4,TRBJ1-4,CASRLSIRINEKLFF,TGTGCCAGCAGACTTAGTATTCGGATTAATGAAAAACTGTTTTTT
few,.,TRBV29-1,TRBJ2-3,CSVDRSYTDTQYF,TGCAGCGTTGACCGTTCCTACACAGATACGCAGTATTTT
.,TRBD2,TRBV13,TRBJ2-1,CASSSPPLANEQFF,TGTGCCAGCAGTTCACCCCCACTAGCGAATGAGCAGTTCTTC
.,.,TRBV5-1,TRBJ1-1,CASSPDAYEAFF,TGCGCCAGCAGCCCTGACGCGTATGAAGCTTTCTTT
.,.,TRBV5-1,TRBJ2-7,CASSLMRGGYEQYF,TGCGCCAGCAGCTTGATGAGGGGCGGATACGAGCAGTACTTC
few,TRBD2,TRBV2,TRBJ2-1,CASSVERGGEQFF,TGTGCCAGCAGCGTCGAACGGGGGGGCGAGCAGTTCTTC
.,.,TRBV9,TRBJ2-2,CASSVGGSTGELFF,TGTGCCAGCAGCGTGGGGGGAAGCACCGGGGAGCTGTTTTTT
few,.,TRBV7-9,TRBJ1-5,CASSLSGTHQPQHF,TGTGCCAGCAGCTTGTCCGGGACCCATCAGCCCCAGCATTTT
.,TRBD2,TRBV6-6,TRBJ2-3,CASSPGGAADTQYF,TGTGCCAGCAGTCCCGGGGGGGCCGCAGATACGCAGTATTTT
.,TRBD1,TRBV29-1,TRBJ2-3,CSRQGDTDTQYF,TGCAGCCGACAGGGAGACACAGATACGCAGTATTTT
.,.,TRBV24-1,TRBJ2-3,CATSGGGTDTQYF,TGTGCCACCAGTGGAGGGGGAACAGATACGCAGTATTTT
.,.,TRBV4-1,TRBJ2-5,CASSQDGTRRGETQYF,TGCGCCAGCAGCCAAGATGGGACCCGACGCGGAGAGACCCAGTACTTC
few,TRBD1,TRBV4-1,TRBJ1-2,CASSQEGTGGFYGYTF,TGCGCCAGCAGCCAAGAGGGGACAGGGGGGTTTTATGGCTACACCTTC
.,.,TRBV5-1,TRBJ2-3,CASCRGEGTDTQYF,TGCGCCAGCTGTAGGGGGGAAGGTACAGATACGCAGTATTTT
.,.,TRBV20-1,TRBJ1-1,CSASWVQGRAFF,TGCAGTGCTAGTTGGGTACAGGGCAGAGCTTTCTTT
.,.,TRBV27,TRBJ2-1,CASTLGTEQFF,TGTGCCAGCACCCTGGGGACTGAGCAGTTCTTC
.,TRBD2,TRBV5-1,TRBJ2-1,CASSLSSGGHNEQFF,TGCGCCAGCAGCTTATCTAGCGGGGGTCACAATGAGCAGTTCTTC
few,.,TRBV11-3,TRBJ2-3,CASSLFSGSTDTQYF,TGTGCCAGCAGCTTATTTAGCGGCAGCACAGATACGCAGTATTTT
.,.,TRBV4-1,TRBJ2-7,CASSQDWTVDGEQYF,TGCGCCAGCAGCCAAGATTGGACGGTCGACGGCGAGCAGTACTTC
.,.,TRBV29-1,TRBJ2-7,CSVEVRAYEQYF,TGCAGCGTTGAGGTCAGAGCCTACGAGCAGTACTTC
few,TRBD1,TRBV12-3/TRBV12-4,TRBJ2-1,CASRPTGGLSYNEQFF,TGTGCCAGCCGCCCGACAGGGGGCTTATCCTACAATGAGCAGTTCTTC
few,TRBD1,TRBV10-3,TRBJ2-7,CAISDGTGSAYEQYF,TGTGCCATCAGTGATGGGACAGGGAGTGCCTACGAGCAGTACTTC
.,.,TRBV29-1,TRBJ2-5,CSVEGLLETQYF,TGCAGCGTTGAAGGACTTCTAGAGACCCAGTACTTC
few,.,TRBV2,TRBJ2-7,CASGGMGHEQYF,TGTGCCAGCGGAGGTATGGGGCACGAGCAGTACTTC
few,.,TRBV10-3,TRBJ2-5,CAIGRLEQETQYF,TGTGCCATCGGTAGGCTAGAACAGGAGACCCAGTACTTC
few,.,TRBV12-3/TRBV12-4,TRBJ2-1,CASSLWGADNEQFF,TGTGCCAGCAGTTTGTGGGGGGCCGACAATGAGCAGTTCTTC
once,.,TRBV7-9,TRBJ1-2,CASPLKDRDINYGYTF,TGTGCCAGTCCCCTTAAGGACCGGGACATCAACTATGGCTACACCTTC
few,.,TRBV7-9,TRBJ2-5,CASSLVVRQETQYF,TGTGCCAGCAGCTTAGTTGTCAGACAAGAGACCCAGTACTTC
few,.,TRBV5-1,TRBJ2-6,CASAAWTGANVLTF,TGCGCCAGCGCGGCGTGGACTGGGGCCAACGTCCTGACTTTC
.,.,TRBV5-1,TRBJ1-6,CASSLGDRLYSPLHF,TGCGCCAGCAGCTTGGGGGACCGCCTGTATTCACCCCTCCACTTT
.,.,TRBV11-2,TRBJ2-1,CASSPYGGDHNEQFF,TGTGCCAGCAGCCCGTATGGCGGGGACCACAATGAGCAGTTCTTC
few,.,TRBV4-3,TRBJ1-1,CASSQGAFANTEAFF,TGCGCCAGCAGCCAAGGGGCATTTGCGAACACTGAAGCTTTCTTT
.,.,TRBV29-1,TRBJ2-1,CSAGGRGYNEQFF,TGCAGCGCCGGGGGCAGGGGATACAATGAGCAGTTCTTC
.,.,TRBV6-5,TRBJ2-5,CASRLGQQETQYF,TGTGCCAGCAGACTCGGACAGCAAGAGACCCAGTACTTC